This T cell receptor beta chain was retrieved from a study of radiation and T cells in renal cell carcinoma. Sequenced by immunoSEQ multiplex PCR; TCRdb stores in-frame clones only, minus some. The sample lists 140,000 or so clones; 80% to 90% were seen once. About this clone itself: Its cognate antigen is unknown.

Study results and limitations: Top tumor clonotypes rose in blood 2 weeks post-radiation, then contracted. Pretreatment tumor biopsies were lacking, so baseline clonotypes are unknown.

The CDR3 loop spans 12 amino acids. In germline, CDR1 is SGHTA, CDR2 FQGNSA. With 4 bases removed from V and 5 bases from J, the gap between germline ends came to 6 bases. The time point: blood 4 weeks post-SBRT, at nephrectomy. Regarding treatment: 15 Gy SBRT to primary tumor, nephrectomy 4 weeks later. This chain connects TRBV7-2 to TRBJ1-5; D ambiguous. Source: blood, taken from a patient whose treatment included radiotherapy and nephrectomy. This TCR was recovered from a woman between 45 and 60 years old with renal cell carcinoma. The CDR3: CASSSFDQPQHF. Here the CDR3 DNA reads TGTGCCAGCAGCTCCTTTGATCAGCCCCAGCATTTT.